Below are 18 T cell receptor beta chains sequenced from a single sample in a study of early T cells in non-severe SARS-CoV-2 infection. From the 5' RACE reads, TCRdb called clonotypes with MiXCR, one entry per CDR3 protein. The sample contains more than 50,000 distinct CDR3 sequences, more than 9.5% of which appear only once. The sample comprised whole blood. The receptors derive from an adult who was a healthcare worker with PCR-confirmed SARS-CoV-2 infection or an uninfected control (not recorded which).

This clonotype was seen more than once but under ten times. The gene calls are TRBV2 and TRBJ2-5, with a tentative D call TRBD1 (8 bases). The V gene's germline CDR1 is SNHLY and CDR2 FYNNEI. The CDR3 is 12 residues long. Between the trimmed V and J ends, which lost 6 bases and 9 bases, there was a span of 14 bases. The CDR3: CASSGQGGSQYF. Written as DNA, the CDR3 is TGTGCCAGCAGCGGACAGGGAGGGTCCCAGTACTTC.

This clonotype was seen more than once but under ten times. The V and J genes are TRBV12-3 or TRBV12-4 and TRBJ2-1; tentatively, D is TRBD1 (7 bases). The CDR3 runs 14 residues. V was trimmed by 7 bases and J by 3 bases, leaving 13 bases between them. The DNA of the CDR3 is TGTGCCAGCACCCCAGGGGGGAGCTACAATGAGCAGTTCTTC. It translates to CASTPGGSYNEQFF.

The gene calls are TRBV7-2 and TRBJ2-5; the D call may be TRBD1 or TRBD2 (6 bases each). Germline lookup yields CDR1 SGHTA and CDR2 FQGNSA. This CDR3 is built from 14 residues. V lost 1 base and J lost 5, with 11 bases in between. The CDR3 here is CASSLGGAGETQYF. The CDR3 nucleotides are TGTGCCAGCAGCTTAGGGGGGGCCGGGGAGACCCAGTACTTC. The full variable domain, with the rest looked up from reference TRBV7-2 and TRBJ2-5, is GAGVSQSPSNKVTEKGKDVELRCDPISGHTALYWYRQSLGQGLEFLIYFQGNSAPDKSGLPSDRFSAERTGGSVSTLTIQRTQQEDSAVYLCASSLGGAGETQYFGPGTRLLVL.

This clonotype was counted ten times or more. This chain joins TRBV11-2 and TRBJ2-5, with a possible D match to TRBD1 (6 bases). The V end was cut by 1 base, the J end by 3 bases, with 9 bases between. The CDR3 has 14 amino acids. Germline assignment: CDR1 SGHAT and CDR2 FQNNGV. CDR3 sequence reads: CASSLGGQKETQYF. Here the CDR3 DNA reads TGTGCCAGCAGCTTAGGAGGACAGAAAGAGACCCAGTACTTC.

The chain employs TRBV5-1 and TRBJ2-7, with 7 bases aligning to TRBD2. J gave up 0 bases and V 7 bases, and 13 bases lay outside the gene matches. Germline CDR1 is SGHRS and CDR2 is YFSETQ. The CDR3 is made up of 16 amino acids. The DNA for the CDR3 is TGCGCCAGCTCCAACCTAACTAGCGCCATCTCCTACGAGCAGTACTTC. This gives the protein CASSNLTSAISYEQYF.

The chain joins TRBV3-1 to TRBJ2-7, with 8 bases fitting TRBD1. Losses at the gene ends were 4 bases for V and 5 bases for J; bases not matched to a gene: 1. Germline V gene data show CDR1 as LGHDT and CDR2 as YNNKEL (reference sequence). CDR3 size: 12 residues. CDR3 coding DNA: TGTGCCAGCAGCCGGACAGGGAACGAGCAGTACTTC. Its protein is CASSRTGNEQYF.

V gene TRBV29-1 combines with J gene TRBJ1-3; 8 bases align to TRBD1. The CDR3 runs 14 residues. V dropped 2 bases and J dropped 4; count of bases not matched to a gene: 4. Germline V gene sequence: CDR1 SQVTM, CDR2 ANQGSEA. The CDR3 nucleotides read TGCAGCGTTGAACGCAGGGGGCAGGGAAACACCATATATTTT. Translating it yields CSVERRGQGNTIYF.

This clonotype has more than one count but fewer than ten. The chain uses TRBV9 and TRBJ1-2, with a weak D call TRBD1 (5 bases). Looked up from germline, CDR1 is SGDLS and CDR2 is YYNGEE. The V end lost 2 bases, the J end lost 7 bases, and 15 bases lay between the germline ends. This CDR3 is built from 14 residues. In DNA, the CDR3 is TGTGCCAGCAGCGTCTCAGGGAAAGACGCTGGCTACACCTTC. Protein product: CASSVSGKDAGYTF. Filled out from reference TRBV9 and TRBJ1-2, the complete variable domain reads DSGVTQTPKHLITATGQRVTLRCSPRSGDLSVYWYQQSLDQGLQFLIQYYNGEERAKGNILERFSAQQFPDLHSELNLSSLELGDSALYFCASSVSGKDAGYTFGSGTRLTVV.

This clonotype was counted at least ten times. The chain uses TRBV29-1 and TRBJ2-5; D is perhaps TRBD1 or TRBD2 (5 bases each). V shed 4 bases and J shed 5 bases, with 11 bases lying between them. Germline lookup yields CDR1 SQVTM and CDR2 ANQGSEA. The CDR3 consists of 12 residues. CDR3 sequence reads: CSVVSWGETQYF. The CDR3 DNA reads as TGCAGCGTTGTTTCTTGGGGGGAGACCCAGTACTTC.

About this clonotype itself: The CDR3 does not end in the conserved phenylalanine or tryptophan, so this is likely a read error. V is TRBV20-1 and J is TRBJ2-7; tentative D call: TRBD2 (6 bases). V was cut by 3 bases and J by 2 bases, with 14 bases left in between. The CDR3 sequence is 14 residues long. Germline V gene data show CDR1 as DFQATT and CDR2 as SNEGSKA (reference sequence). CDR3 loop: CSASEGLAPYEQYS. The DNA for the CDR3 is TGCAGTGCTAGTGAGGGACTCGCCCCCTACGAGCAGTACTCC.

The sample holds a few counts of this clonotype. The chain is built from TRBV19 and TRBJ2-1; perhaps TRBD2 as D (5 bases). This CDR3 is built from 13 residues. V dropped 5 bases and J dropped 9 bases, with 14 bases sitting between them. CDR1 and CDR2 (germline): LNHDA, SQIVND (reference sequence). The CDR3 reads CASSFALVGEQFF. CDR3 in DNA: TGTGCCAGTAGTTTCGCACTAGTCGGTGAGCAGTTCTTC.

In its sample, this clonotype was seen many times. The chain combines TRBV4-2 with TRBJ2-1, with D uncertain. CDR1 and CDR2 (germline): LGHNA, YNFKEQ. The CDR3 is made up of 18 amino acids. V shed 0 bases and J shed 2 bases, with 17 bases lying between them. The CDR3 DNA reads as TGTGCCAGCAGCCAAGATGGTAGGGCCCCGACTCCCTACAATGAGCAGTTCTTC. Its translation is CASSQDGRAPTPYNEQFF.

There are a few counts of this clonotype. V is TRBV19 and J is TRBJ2-2; D uncertain. This CDR3 contains 15 residues. Germline V gene lookup returns CDR1 LNHDA and CDR2 SQIVND (reference sequence). Trimming took 7 bases from V and 5 from J, leaving 17 bases between them. The CDR3 nucleotides read TGTGCCAGTACCTCCGGAACGAGGTGGACCGGGGAGCTGTTTTTT. Encoded protein: CASTSGTRWTGELFF.

This clonotype was seen more than once but under ten times. This sequence joins TRBV5-6 and TRBJ2-1; TRBD1 is a possible D gene (5 bases). This CDR3 comprises 14 residues. V shed 1 base and J shed 4 bases, with 9 bases lying between them. CDR1 and CDR2 (germline): SGHDT, YYEEEE. CDR3 in DNA: TGTGCCAGCAGCTTGACGACAGAATACAATGAGCAGTTCTTC. It specifies CASSLTTEYNEQFF.

The chain uses TRBV7-2 and TRBJ2-7, with TRBD2 identical over 9 bases. CDR1 SGHTA and CDR2 FQGNSA come from the germline V gene. The CDR3 runs to 15 residues. J lost 2 bases, V lost 2 bases, and 4 bases had no gene match. The CDR3 DNA follows: TGTGCCAGCAGCTTATCGGCTAGCGGGACCTACGAGCAGTACTTC. Amino acids: CASSLSASGTYEQYF.

Comment on this clonotype: Its ends do not fully match the called genes, so a read error is possible. The CDR3 bases are TGCAGCGTTGAATGGTACAAAGAGCAGTTCTTC. This encodes CSVEWYKEQFF. The genes are TRBV29-1 and TRBJ2-1; D gene uncertain. Looked up from germline, CDR1 is SQVTM and CDR2 is ANQGSEA. This CDR3 is built from 11 residues.

This clonotype was counted a few times. This rearrangement joins TRBV5-8 to TRBJ2-5; no reliable D call. In germline, CDR1 is SGHTS, CDR2 YDEGEE. CDR3 size: 13 residues. V shed 2 bases and J shed 4 bases, with 9 bases lying between them. This chain's CDR3 is CASSLIGIETQYF. CDR3 sequence (DNA): TGTGCCAGCAGCTTAATAGGGATAGAGACCCAGTACTTC.

V gene TRBV3-1 combines with J gene TRBJ2-3; D may be TRBD2 (6 bases). Germline V gene data show CDR1 as LGHDT and CDR2 as YNNKEL (reference sequence). The CDR3 is 15 residues long. V was clipped by 6 bases and J by 1 base, with 14 bases between them. CDR3 sequence (DNA): TGTGCCAGCAGACCTGGCCCGGGAGGCACAGATACGCAGTATTTT. It specifies CASRPGPGGTDTQYF.